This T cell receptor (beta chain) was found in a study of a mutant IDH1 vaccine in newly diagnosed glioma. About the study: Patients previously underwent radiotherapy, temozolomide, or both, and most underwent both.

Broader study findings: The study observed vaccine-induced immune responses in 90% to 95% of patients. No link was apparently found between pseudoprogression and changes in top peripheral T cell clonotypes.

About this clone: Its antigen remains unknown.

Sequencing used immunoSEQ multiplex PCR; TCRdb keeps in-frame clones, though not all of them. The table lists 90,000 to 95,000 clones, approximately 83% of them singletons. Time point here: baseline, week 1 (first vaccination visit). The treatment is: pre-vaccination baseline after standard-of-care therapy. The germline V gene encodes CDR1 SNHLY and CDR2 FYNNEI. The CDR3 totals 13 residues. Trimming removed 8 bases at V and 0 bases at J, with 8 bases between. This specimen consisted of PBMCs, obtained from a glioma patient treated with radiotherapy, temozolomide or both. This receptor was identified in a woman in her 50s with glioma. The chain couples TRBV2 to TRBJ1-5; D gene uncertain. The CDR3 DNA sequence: TGTGCCAGCGTGAGAGATAGCAATCAGCCCCAGCATTTT. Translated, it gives CASVRDSNQPQHF.